These 14 T cell receptor beta chains were all obtained from the same sample, sequenced in a study of blood T cell repertoires in COVID-19. Sequencing used immunoSEQ multiplex PCR; TCRdb keeps in-frame clones, though not all of them. This table holds fewer than 20,000 clones, about 86% found once. The material sequenced was peripheral blood. The receptor source for this set is a human donor in a cohort sampled during active COVID-19.

This chain connects TRBV7-8 to TRBJ2-3; D is unresolved. The CDR3 has 16 residues. Germline assignment: CDR1 SGHVS and CDR2 FQNEAQ. Trimming removed 0 bases from V and 1 base from J, with 11 bases in between. The CDR3 nucleotides read TGTGCCAGCAGCTTAGCGGTTACAACCCGCACAGATACGCAGTATTTT. Translating gives CASSLAVTTRTDTQYF.

V and J are TRBV4-2 and TRBJ2-7; 9 bases agree with TRBD2. This CDR3 region has 16 residues. In germline, CDR1 is LGHNA, CDR2 YNFKEQ. V gave up 0 bases and J gave up 4 bases; unmatched junction bases: 7. The chain's CDR3 is CASSQDEASGTYEQYF. Written as DNA, the CDR3 is TGTGCCAGCAGCCAAGATGAGGCTAGCGGGACGTACGAGCAGTACTTC.

This clone has a single count. V usage is TRBV12-3 or TRBV12-4 and J usage is TRBJ2-3; D uncertain. V lost 4 bases and J lost 3, with 8 bases in between. CDR3 size: 13 residues. Here the CDR3 DNA reads TGTGCCAGCAGTTCCTATATAACAGATACGCAGTATTTT. Translated: CASSSYITDTQYF.

The chain links TRBV18 to TRBJ1-3; D gene ambiguous. Germline values: CDR1 KGHSH, CDR2 LQKENI. V lost 3 bases, J lost 0 bases, and 12 bases lay in between. The CDR3 extends over 16 amino acids. The CDR3 DNA is TGTGCCAGCTCACCGTCCAGGATCGACTCTGGAAACACCATATATTTT. Its translation: CASSPSRIDSGNTIYF.

The chain recombines TRBV2 with TRBJ2-5; D gene uncertain. The germline gives CDR1 SNHLY, CDR2 FYNNEI. This CDR3 spans 12 amino acids. Trimming took 7 bases from V and 5 from J, leaving 11 bases between them. CDR3 DNA sequence: TGTGCCAGCACCCAAAACGAGGAGACCCAGTACTTC. This encodes CASTQNEETQYF. Full variable domain (rest looked up from reference TRBV2 and TRBJ2-5): EPEVTQTPSHQVTQMGQEVILRCVPISNHLYFYWYRQILGQKVEFLVSFYNNEISEKSEIFDDQFSVERPDGSNFTLKIRSTKLEDSAMYFCASTQNEETQYFGPGTRLLVL.

The chain carries TRBV6-1 and TRBJ2-3; the match to TRBD2 covers 9 bases. V was pared by 3 bases and J by 2 bases, with 9 bases of the junction left unmatched. This CDR3 is built from 17 residues. CDR1 is MNHNS and CDR2 is SASEGT in the germline V gene. The CDR3 region is CASSDDASGAYTDTQYF. The CDR3 DNA is TGTGCCAGCAGTGATGATGCTAGCGGGGCCTACACAGATACGCAGTATTTT.

This chain's CDR3 is CASSRDYEQYF. CDR3 DNA: TGTGCCAGCAGTCGGGATTACGAGCAGTACTTC. This chain joins TRBV28 and TRBJ2-7, with a possible D match to TRBD2 (5 bases). Trimming cost V 5 bases and J 4 bases, with 6 bases left between them. Germline V gene lookup returns CDR1 MDHEN and CDR2 SYDVKM. The CDR3 sequence is 11 residues long. Drawing the rest from reference TRBV28 and TRBJ2-7, the complete variable domain is DVKVTQSSRYLVKRTGEKVFLECVQDMDHENMFWYRQDPGLGLRLIYFSYDVKMKEKGDIPEGYSVSREKKERFSLILESASTNQTSMYLCASSRDYEQYFGPGTRLTVT.

The chain's CDR3 is CASSEPGQRETQYF. CDR3 bases: TGTGCCAGCAGTGAGCCGGGACAGAGGGAGACCCAGTACTTC. The chain couples TRBV6-1 to TRBJ2-5; 7 nucleotides match TRBD1. The CDR3 runs 14 residues. Germline assignment: CDR1 MNHNS and CDR2 SASEGT. Losses at the gene ends were 3 bases for V and 5 bases for J; bases not matched to a gene: 6.

J is TRBJ2-3 and V is TRBV18; TRBD2 agrees at 10 bases. The CDR3 is 17 amino acids. V shed 1 base and J 1 base; nucleotides not matched to a gene: 5. Per the germline V gene, CDR1 is KGHSH and CDR2 is LQKENI. The CDR3, as DNA: TGTGCCAGCTCACCACAGCGACTAGCGGGTCGCACAGATACGCAGTATTTT. Translation: CASSPQRLAGRTDTQYF.

The CDR3 DNA reads as TGTGCCACCAGCGGACGGACAGGGAGGGAGAATGAGCAGTTCTTC. Encoded protein: CATSGRTGRENEQFF. The V gene is TRBV15, the J gene TRBJ2-1, with D possibly TRBD1 on 8 matching bases. Between the trimmed V and J ends, which lost 5 bases and 7 bases, there was a span of 18 bases. In germline, CDR1 is LNHNV, CDR2 YYDKDF (reference sequence). The CDR3 loop spans 15 amino acids.

This chain connects TRBV9 to TRBJ2-1; 9 positions agree with TRBD2. V shed 0 bases, J shed 5 bases, and the junction held 3 bases outside the gene matches. The CDR3 length is 15 residues. Germline values: CDR1 SGDLS, CDR2 YYNGEE. The CDR3 spells CASSVGGRADNEQFF. CDR3 coding DNA: TGTGCCAGCAGCGTAGGCGGGAGGGCAGACAATGAGCAGTTCTTC.

The V and J genes are TRBV3-1 (or the pseudogene TRBV3-2) and TRBJ1-5; D is undetermined. Germline lookup yields CDR1 LGHDT and CDR2 YNNKEL (reference sequence). The V end lost 1 base, the J end lost 1 base, and 5 bases lay between the germline ends. The CDR3 sequence is 14 residues long. The CDR3 DNA reads as TGTGCCAGCAGCCAAGCCGGGAGCAATCAGCCCCAGCATTTT. Translation gives CASSQAGSNQPQHF.

The CDR3 DNA reads as TGTGCCACTCGCCCCTCCTATAGCACAGATACGCAGTATTTT. It specifies CATRPSYSTDTQYF. J is TRBJ2-3 and V is TRBV28, with unresolved D. Germline loops: CDR1 MDHEN, CDR2 SYDVKM. The CDR3 runs to 14 residues. Trimming shortened V by 10 bases and J by 0 bases, and 14 bases separated the two germline ends.

The V and J genes are TRBV6-2 or TRBV6-3 and TRBJ1-1; D is undetermined. This CDR3 spans 12 amino acids. Trimming took off 4 bases at V and 1 base at J, with 4 bases between the two ends. Germline V CDR1 and CDR2: MNHEY, SVGEGT. The DNA of the CDR3 is TGTGCCAGCAGTTCAGGGAACACTGAAGCTTTCTTT. This sequence encodes CASSSGNTEAFF.